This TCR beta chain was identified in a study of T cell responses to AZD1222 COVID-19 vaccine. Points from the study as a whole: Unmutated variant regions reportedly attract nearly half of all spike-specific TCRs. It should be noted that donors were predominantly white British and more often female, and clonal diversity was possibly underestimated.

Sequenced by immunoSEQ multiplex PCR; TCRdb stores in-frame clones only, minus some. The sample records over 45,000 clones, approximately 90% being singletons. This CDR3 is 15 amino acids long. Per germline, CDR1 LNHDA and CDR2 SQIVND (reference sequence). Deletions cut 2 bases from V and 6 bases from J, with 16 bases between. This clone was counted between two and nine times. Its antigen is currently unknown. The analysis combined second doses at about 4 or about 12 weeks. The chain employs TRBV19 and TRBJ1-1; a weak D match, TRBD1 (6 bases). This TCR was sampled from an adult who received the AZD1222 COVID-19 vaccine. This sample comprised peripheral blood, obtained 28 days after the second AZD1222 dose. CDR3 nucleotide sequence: TGTGCCAGTAGTATATCCGACCGGTCAGGGGCTGAAGCTTTCTTT. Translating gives CASSISDRSGAEAFF.